The 20 T cell receptor beta chains below come from one sample, sequenced in a study of response to subunit inactivated influenza vaccine. One entry per CDR3 protein, called by TCRdb with MiXCR from the RT-PCR reads. The data show 650,000 to 800,000 distinct CDR3 sequences, roughly 13% seen once. Sample: PBMCs from blood, taken less than 15 days before vaccination. These receptors were collected from a man aged 45 to 65 who received an inactivated influenza vaccine.

This sequence joins TRBV2 and TRBJ2-2; 7 bases line up with TRBD2. V lost 6 bases to trimming and J lost 2 bases; unmatched junction nucleotides: 9. Germline V CDR1 and CDR2: SNHLY, FYNNEI. This CDR3 has 16 residues. In DNA, the CDR3 is TGTGCCAGCAGCGAATGGCTAGCGGTCAACACCGGGGAGCTGTTTTTT. Its translation is CASSEWLAVNTGELFF.

There are a few counts of this clonotype. The rearrangement links TRBV4-3 to TRBJ2-2; possibly TRBD2 for D (6 bases). The CDR3 runs to 17 residues. V was cut by 4 bases and J by 0 bases, with 15 bases left in between. Germline V gene lookup returns CDR1 LGHNA and CDR2 YSLEER. The CDR3 nucleotides are TGCGCCAGCAGCCGAACAGACGGGGGAGCGAACACCGGGGAGCTGTTTTTT. This sequence encodes CASSRTDGGANTGELFF.

This clonotype showed up many times. The chain joins TRBV12-3 or TRBV12-4 to TRBJ2-7; perhaps TRBD1 as D (6 bases). V was trimmed by 6 bases and J by 7 bases, leaving 10 bases between them. CDR3 length equals 11 residues. The CDR3 loop reads CASRTTGEQYF. The CDR3 DNA follows: TGTGCCAGCAGGACCACAGGGGAGCAGTACTTC.

This chain uses TRBV5-1 with TRBJ2-3, with 11 bases identical to TRBD1. The germline V gene has CDR1 SGHRS and CDR2 YFSETQ. After removal of 4 bases from V and 4 bases from J, the junction contained 5 bases not matched to a gene. CDR3 size: 15 residues. The CDR3 DNA reads TGCGCCAGCAGCGAGGACAGGGGGCCTTCAGATACGCAGTATTTT. Its protein product is CASSEDRGPSDTQYF.

The rearrangement joins TRBV9 to TRBJ2-5, with a tentative D call TRBD2 (6 bases). Trimming shortened V by 5 bases and J by 3 bases, and 17 bases separated the two germline ends. In germline, CDR1 is SGDLS, CDR2 YYNGEE. The CDR3 length is 15 residues. CDR3 nucleotide sequence: TGTGCCAGCAGAAGGAGCGGAGGGACCGAAGAGACCCAGTACTTC. Residues: CASRRSGGTEETQYF.

The chain links TRBV4-2 to TRBJ2-7, with 9 bases fitting TRBD1. This CDR3 has 17 amino acids. The germline gives CDR1 LGHNA, CDR2 YNFKEQ. Losses at the gene ends were 5 bases for V and 6 bases for J; bases not matched to a gene: 17. This chain's CDR3 is CASSKGATGTGLSEQYF. The CDR3 DNA follows: TGTGCCAGCAGCAAAGGGGCCACCGGGACAGGGCTTTCCGAGCAGTACTTC.

The gene calls are TRBV6-1 and TRBJ2-1; 9 bases line up with TRBD1. CDR1 and CDR2 (germline): MNHNS, SASEGT. The CDR3 has 15 residues. J gave up 4 bases and V 6 bases, and 7 bases lay outside the gene matches. CDR3 sequence (DNA): TGTGCCAGCAGGATGGACAGGGGAGGGTACAATGAGCAGTTCTTC. Protein: CASRMDRGGYNEQFF.

With respect to this clonotype: At one boundary the junction diverges from the germline segment, which might be a read error. This chain connects TRBV18 to TRBJ1-2, with D possibly matching TRBD1 (5 bases). The CDR3 runs to 15 residues. Germline CDR1 reads KGHSH; CDR2 reads LQKENI. DNA for the CDR3: TGTGCCTGCTCACCACTCCAGGGAGGAGGCTATGGCTACACCTTC. Translated, it gives CACSPLQGGGYGYTF.

This clonotype was recorded many times. The chain links TRBV12-3 or TRBV12-4 to TRBJ1-1, with 8 bases lining up with TRBD1. J gave up 0 bases and V 5 bases, and 2 bases lay outside the gene matches. The CDR3 has 14 residues. The CDR3 here is CASSRDRLNTEAFF. CDR3 sequence (DNA): TGTGCCAGCAGTAGGGACAGGTTGAACACTGAAGCTTTCTTT.

V gene TRBV7-2 combines with J gene TRBJ1-2, with D hard to call. The ends were cut back, 2 bases at V and 4 bases at J, with 8 bases in the middle. Germline values: CDR1 SGHTA, CDR2 FQGNSA. The CDR3 covers 13 residues. This chain's CDR3 is CASSLIDLYGYTF. The CDR3 nucleotides read TGTGCCAGCAGCTTAATCGATCTCTATGGCTACACCTTC.

This clonotype was seen a handful of times. The genes are TRBV12-3 or TRBV12-4 and TRBJ2-3; the match to TRBD2 covers 8 bases. V lost 5 bases, J lost 5 bases, and 9 bases stayed unmatched. The CDR3 runs to 15 residues. CDR3 residues: CASSQQLAGRDTQYF. CDR3 in DNA: TGTGCCAGCAGTCAACAATTAGCGGGGAGAGATACGCAGTATTTT.

This sequence joins TRBV5-1 and TRBJ2-1; 7 nucleotides agree with TRBD1. The trim removed 7 bases at V and 1 base at J, leaving 11 bases unmatched. Germline lookup yields CDR1 SGHRS and CDR2 YFSETQ. The CDR3 loop spans 16 amino acids. CDR3 in DNA: TGCGCCAGCCGCCCGGGTGGGACAGTGTCCTACAATGAGCAGTTCTTC. Translation: CASRPGGTVSYNEQFF.

This clonotype was seen only a few times. V gene TRBV4-3 combines with J gene TRBJ1-6; no reliable D call. Germline assignment: CDR1 LGHNA and CDR2 YSLEER. This CDR3 has 14 amino acids. V lost 0 bases to trimming and J lost 6 bases, with 6 bases between them. DNA of the CDR3: TGCGCCAGCAGCCAAGAGCGGACTAATTCACCCCTCCACTTT. It translates to CASSQERTNSPLHF.

This clonotype was seen many times. This chain uses TRBV20-1 with TRBJ2-1, with 10 positions matching TRBD1. The ends lost 6 bases at V and 5 bases at J; junction bases unmatched: 7. Looked up from germline, CDR1 is DFQATT and CDR2 is SNEGSKA (reference sequence). This CDR3 region has 14 residues. The CDR3 region has the DNA TGCAGTGCCCGACAGGGGGCGAAAAACAATGAGCAGTTCTTC. It translates to CSARQGAKNNEQFF.

This clonotype was found many times. The chain couples TRBV6-2 or TRBV6-3 to TRBJ2-7, with 14 bases aligning to TRBD2. From germline, CDR1 is MNHEY and CDR2 SVGEGT. V gave up 6 bases and J gave up 1 base; unmatched junction bases: 11. This CDR3 is built from 18 residues. The CDR3 is CASRREGLAGERSYEQYF. The CDR3 nucleotides read TGTGCCAGCAGAAGAGAGGGACTAGCGGGAGAACGTTCCTACGAGCAGTACTTC.

Many counts were recorded for this clonotype. The rearrangement joins TRBV7-6 to TRBJ2-1; 10 bases map to TRBD2. CDR1 and CDR2 (germline): SGHVS, FNYEAQ. The CDR3 consists of 16 residues. J lost 1 base, V lost 3 bases, and 3 bases had no gene match. For the CDR3, the DNA is TGTGCCAGCAGCTTTTTTAGCGGGAGGTCCTACAATGAGCAGTTCTTC. Translation gives CASSFFSGRSYNEQFF. Combining the CDR3 with reference TRBV7-6 and TRBJ2-1 gives the whole variable domain GAGVSQSPRYKVTKRGQDVALRCDPISGHVSLYWYRQALGQGPEFLTYFNYEAQQDKSGLPNDRFSAERPEGSISTLTIQRTEQRDSAMYRCASSFFSGRSYNEQFFGPGTRLTVL.

This clonotype was observed a few times. The J gene is TRBJ2-3, the V gene TRBV9; 9 bases fit TRBD2. Germline CDR1 SGDLS, CDR2 YYNGEE. J lost 10 bases, V lost 0 bases, and 9 bases had no gene match. The CDR3 is 15 residues long. This chain's CDR3 is CASSVGKAGGTSQYF. As DNA, the CDR3 is TGTGCCAGCAGCGTAGGAAAAGCGGGGGGAACCTCGCAGTATTTT.

This clonotype was seen more than once but under ten times. V and J are TRBV9 and TRBJ2-5, with 8 nucleotides matching TRBD1. The V and J ends lost 1 base and 5 bases, in that order; junction bases with no gene match: 4. This CDR3 spans 14 amino acids. Per the germline V gene, CDR1 is SGDLS and CDR2 is YYNGEE. In DNA form, the CDR3 reads TGTGCCAGCAGCGTAACAGGGGGTCGGGAGACCCAGTACTTC. This translates into CASSVTGGRETQYF. The full variable domain, completed using reference TRBV9 and TRBJ2-5, is DSGVTQTPKHLITATGQRVTLRCSPRSGDLSVYWYQQSLDQGLQFLIQYYNGEERAKGNILERFSAQQFPDLHSELNLSSLELGDSALYFCASSVTGGRETQYFGPGTRLLVL.

The CDR3 loop reads CASRPRATNEKLFF. Written as DNA, the CDR3 is TGTGCCAGCAGGCCTAGGGCAACTAATGAAAAACTGTTTTTT. The gene calls are TRBV28 and TRBJ1-4; D gene ambiguous. The CDR3 sequence is 14 residues long. The germline gives CDR1 MDHEN, CDR2 SYDVKM. V was shortened by 6 bases and J by 0 bases, with 8 bases between the two germline ends.

This clonotype has a single count. The chain combines TRBV19 with TRBJ1-5; D may be TRBD1 (5 bases). Germline V gene data show CDR1 as LNHDA and CDR2 as SQIVND (reference sequence). This CDR3 has 16 residues. V was clipped by 3 bases and J by 7 bases, with 19 bases between them. The CDR3 nucleotides read TGTGCCAGTAGTATTAACGGCGCTCAGGGTAGGCAGCCCCAGCATTTT. Protein: CASSINGAQGRQPQHF.